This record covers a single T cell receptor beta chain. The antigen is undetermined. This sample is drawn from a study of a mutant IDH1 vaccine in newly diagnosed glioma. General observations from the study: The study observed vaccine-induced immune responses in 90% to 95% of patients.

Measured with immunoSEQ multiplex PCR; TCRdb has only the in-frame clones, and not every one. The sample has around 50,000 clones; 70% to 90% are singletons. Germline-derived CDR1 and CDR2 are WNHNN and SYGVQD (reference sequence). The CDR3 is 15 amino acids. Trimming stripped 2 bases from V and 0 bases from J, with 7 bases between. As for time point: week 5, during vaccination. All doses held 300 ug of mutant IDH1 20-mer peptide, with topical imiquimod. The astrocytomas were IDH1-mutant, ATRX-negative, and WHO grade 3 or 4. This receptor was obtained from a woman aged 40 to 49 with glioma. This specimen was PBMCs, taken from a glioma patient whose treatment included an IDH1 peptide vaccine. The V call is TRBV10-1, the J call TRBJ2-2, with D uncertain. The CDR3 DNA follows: TGCGCCAGCAGTGAGAGTTTCGCGAACACCGGGGAGCTGTTTTTT. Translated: CASSESFANTGELFF.